Reported below is one T cell receptor beta chain. This record comes from a study of early T cells in non-severe SARS-CoV-2 infection. Study-wide background: Whole-blood bulk RNA, unsorted, was sequenced, and chains were unpaired.

This CDR3 has 12 residues. The V and J ends lost 3 bases and 6 bases respectively, with 7 bases between them. From germline, CDR1 is SGHDN and CDR2 FVKESK. TCRdb re-called the 5' RACE reads with MiXCR, one entry per CDR3 protein. The sample has tens of thousands of distinct CDR3 sequences; about 13% are singletons. This receptor was obtained from an adult who was a healthcare worker with PCR-confirmed SARS-CoV-2 infection or an uninfected control (not recorded which). The sample consisted of whole blood. V usage is TRBV14 and J usage is TRBJ2-3; tentatively, D is TRBD1 (5 bases). The CDR3 spells CASSQNRDTQYF. The DNA of the CDR3 is TGTGCCAGCAGCCAGAACAGGGATACGCAGTATTTT.